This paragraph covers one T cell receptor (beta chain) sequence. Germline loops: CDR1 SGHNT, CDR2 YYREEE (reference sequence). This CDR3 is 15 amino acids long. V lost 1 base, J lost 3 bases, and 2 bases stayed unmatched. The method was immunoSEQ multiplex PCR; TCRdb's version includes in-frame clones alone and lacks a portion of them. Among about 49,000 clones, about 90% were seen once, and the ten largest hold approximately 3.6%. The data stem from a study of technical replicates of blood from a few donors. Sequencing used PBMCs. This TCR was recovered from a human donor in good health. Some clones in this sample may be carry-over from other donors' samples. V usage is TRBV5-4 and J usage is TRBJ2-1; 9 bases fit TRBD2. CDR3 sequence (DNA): TGTGCCAGCAGCTTGAGACTAGCGGACTACAATGAGCAGTTCTTC. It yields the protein CASSLRLADYNEQFF.